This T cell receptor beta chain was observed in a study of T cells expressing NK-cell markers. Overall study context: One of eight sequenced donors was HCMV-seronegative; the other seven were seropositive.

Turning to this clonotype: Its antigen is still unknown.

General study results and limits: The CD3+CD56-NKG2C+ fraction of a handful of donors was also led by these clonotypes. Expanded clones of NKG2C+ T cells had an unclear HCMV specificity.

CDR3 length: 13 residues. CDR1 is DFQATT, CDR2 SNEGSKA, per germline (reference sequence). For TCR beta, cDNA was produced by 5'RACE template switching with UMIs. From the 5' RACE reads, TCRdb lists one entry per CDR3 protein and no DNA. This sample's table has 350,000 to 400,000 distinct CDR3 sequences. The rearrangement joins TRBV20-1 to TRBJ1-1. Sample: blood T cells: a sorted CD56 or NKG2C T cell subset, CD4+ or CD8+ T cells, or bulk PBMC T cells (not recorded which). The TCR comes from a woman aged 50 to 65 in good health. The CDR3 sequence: CSARQNSNTEAFF.